This T cell receptor (beta chain) appears in the sequencing data of a study of cytomegalovirus exposure and HLA in healthy donors (dated by TCRdb to the late 2010s). In the study overall: According to an earlier analysis of a few hundred of the donors, about 180 million T cells yielded 117 million unique TCR beta sequences and less than 300 Gb of sequence data. Rather than using new phenotypic data, the later analysis identified candidate immune exposures from TCR beta sequences and from how often those sequences occurred across donors. Donor age, sex, ethnicity and CMV serostatus were compiled together with the repertoire data. Across 398 genotyped donors of the cohort, an average of approximately 240,000 unique TCR beta nucleotide sequences per donor were sequenced, and 15% to 20% of those sequences were non-productive. In a later analysis, previously published TCR beta repertoires from 666 donors were re-analyzed and high-resolution HLA genotyping was added so that TCR occurrence patterns could be studied. Typing coverage differed by locus: A, B, C, DRB1 and DQB1 were typed in roughly 620-630 donors, DQA1 in 522, DPA1 in roughly 590, and DPB1 in 400 to 490. Roughly 300 gigabases of sequencing data and tens of millions of unique TCR sequences were included in an early release covering 500 to 750 HLA-typed donors. All discovery cohort repertoires had been generated using a single sequencing platform. Several DR-DQ haplotypes were handled as single units for association and clustering, since linkage in the cohort was strong. Using immunosequencing, the study profiled T cell repertoires from about 650 subjects and related those repertoires to cytomegalovirus serostatus. High-throughput TCR immunosequencing, statistical association of individual TCRs with disease status, and machine learning were combined to predict cytomegalovirus infection status. The study aimed to test whether cataloging public T cell receptors could reveal signatures of past pathogen exposure. Both class I and class II loci were covered by HLA typing, at four-digit resolution. Of the 300 to 500 genotyped donors, less than 90% were placed in the genetic ancestry cluster associated with self-reported Caucasian donors. Along with the approximately 650-subject first cohort, a separate validation cohort of approximately 110 different subjects was used. An earlier analysis of several hundred of the donors applied high-throughput TCR beta sequencing to assess whether each TCR beta V gene segment acted as functional or pseudogenic. A later genetic analysis used genome-wide SNP genotypes for about 65% of the 666 donors, treating that subset as a discovery cohort.

General study outcomes and caveats: Presence/absence analyses assumed roughly uniform sequencing depth across donors, an assumption that may not hold. Across donors, most TCR sequences were observed very rarely, whereas some public TCRs were present in many individuals. Strong co-occurrence of HLA alleles, especially DR and DQ, made assigning TCR associations to individual alleles difficult. According to the authors, the approach could potentially be generalized to other disease states and immunological phenotypes. Because HLA typing was unavailable for some donors at each locus, only the typed subset was used in association tests. In a later analysis, the rate of TCR association differed among HLA loci, with DRB1 alleles having the most associated TCRs and HLA-C alleles having the fewest. The study listed 150 to 200 TCR beta chains as associated with cytomegalovirus. In a later analysis, most CMV-associated TCR beta chains were found to appear HLA-restricted, with HLA associations seemingly driven largely by CMV exposure. A later analysis associated 15,000 to 20,000 TCR beta sequences with specific HLA alleles at a false discovery rate of 0.05. Roughly 17 rarely observed V segments, including chromosome 9 orphons, were excluded from the earlier analysis of almost 600 of the donors because counts were too low. The cohort was sequenced for TCR beta chains only, and without alpha or paired-chain data the features that could be detected were limited. Several of the top co-occurrence clusters appeared to be linked to parvovirus B19, influenza, CMV and Epstein-Barr virus, according to a later analysis. A further reported finding was that TCR beta sequences accurately predicted the HLA-A and HLA-B alleles for most subjects in the first cohort. A few of the identified cytomegalovirus-associated TCR beta chains were confirmed in vitro to be specific for cytomegalovirus antigens. Broadly in line with IMGT annotations, most TCR beta V segments showed up in productive rearrangements about 87% or about 30% of the time in an earlier analysis of several hundred of the donors. The classifier was reported to diagnose cytomegalovirus status with high specificity and sensitivity in both the original and validation cohorts. According to a later genetic analysis, donors in an Asian-associated ancestry cluster had fewer N-insertions in productive TCRs than the approximately 630-donor mean. The sequencing pipeline was judged likely to have produced a cluster of highly shared sequence variants as a technical artifact. Some IMGT-functional V segments, including TRBV6-2 and TRBV6-3, could not be told apart with the 87-base-pair reads, so those segments were excluded. An association between a missense DCLRE1C variant and V-gene and J-gene trimming of TCR beta chains was found in a later genetic analysis and replicated in an independent cohort. Correlated functional status among segregating V segments might be attributable to linkage disequilibrium, but an unknown experimental factor could not be ruled out. In a later analysis, HLA-associated TCR beta chains were found to be more clonally expanded and to have lower generation probabilities than equally common non-associated chains. Immune exposure information for the cohort was limited to CMV serostatus.

The germline V gene gives CDR1 as SQVTM and CDR2 as ANQGSEA. The CDR3 sequence holds 14 residues, the cysteine and phenylalanine included. The sequence is cut down to CDR3 DNA, 42 bases in frame from base 1. V ends up 7 bases short and J 7 bases short, with an unmatched junction base count of 8. The cohort consisted of hundreds of healthy bone marrow donors. At the time of sampling, every cohort member was nominally healthy, though immune exposures that went unrecorded were likely present. The donor was CMV seronegative and was included in the group of hundreds of seronegative cohort members. A peripheral blood sample was provided by each donor, and peripheral blood mononuclear cells were used for TCR beta sequencing. The Qiagen DNeasy Blood Extraction Kit was used to extract genomic DNA from the blood cell samples. Remarks on this clone: No antigen is known for it. Qualities for individual bases were not recorded, and no much larger clone is one base off.

Library creation used the immunoSEQ multiplex PCR assay. The multiplex PCR relied on a mix of 60 forward primers for TCR Vbeta segments and 13 reverse primers for TCR Jbeta segments. The CDR3 region of rearranged TCR beta genes was amplified from genomic DNA with a multiplex PCR assay. The Illumina HiSeq System was used to sequence the amplified TCR beta libraries as 87-base-pair reads. The authors' analysis ran thus. In a later analysis, tens of millions of unique TCR beta chains were counted across the 500 to 700 repertoires, and around 11 million of these chains were shared by at least two donors. Raw reads were error-corrected and collapsed into unique sequences with a nearest-neighbor algorithm that merged closely related sequences to remove PCR and sequencing errors. To assign V, D and J gene segments, CDR3 sequences were aligned to IMGT reference sequences. Each retained sequence needed at least a six-nucleotide match to both a V gene segment and a J gene segment. A rearrangement was called productive if the CDR3 had no stop codons and remained in frame with V and J, and every other rearrangement was called non-productive. Following IMGT convention, CDR3 was defined as the stretch from the second conserved V-encoded cysteine up to the conserved J-encoded phenylalanine. Sequences without an unambiguous match to a single V gene segment were excluded from the earlier analysis of a few hundred of the donors. An earlier analysis of a few hundred of the donors called V segments functional above 56.7% productive rearrangements and segregating when the between-donor standard deviation exceeded 5%. A statistical classification framework was built for diagnosing cytomegalovirus status from the catalog of TCR beta chain sequences. In a later analysis, V and J genes were assigned by comparing TCR nucleotide sequences against IMGT/GENE-DB human TR gene sequences. The TCRdist pipeline was used in a later analysis to assign CDR3 sequences and most-parsimonious VDJ recombination scenarios. A later analysis defined each TCR beta chain by its CDR3 amino acid sequence plus V-gene family, and excluded reads lacking a unique V-gene family. To address suspected cross-contamination and a sequencing artifact, a later analysis removed 592 highly shared, low-generation-probability nucleotide sequences. In a later analysis, a clonal expansion index was calculated for each public chain from normalized within-repertoire ranks of inferred template counts. In a later analysis, generation probabilities were computed using a VDJ recombination model fitted to out-of-frame rearrangements, and the results were checked against IGoR. In a later analysis, hypergeometric tests were used to score TCR-TCR, TCR-HLA and TCR-CMV co-occurrence, with a repertoire-size bias correction applied to TCR pairs. False discovery rates were estimated in a later analysis by permuting HLA or CMV assignments 20 times. In a later analysis, co-occurring TCRs were grouped using DBSCAN, with TCRdist sequence similarity added in when clustering inside HLA-allele-positive subsets. Repertoires with fewer than 30,000 or more than 120,000 public chains, plus five repertoires with anomalous nucleotide sharing, were excluded from co-occurrence clustering. The clones in this table, taken by TCRdb from immuneACCESS, are in-frame only. Not every clone is retained; where verified, under half of the shortfall comes from an unresolved V gene, and the cause of the rest is unknown. V and J calls and clone size are given by that table; D and trimming were obtained from the DNA. For this sample the table gives about 200,000 clones, of which roughly 80% were detected only once. In total, the top ten clones hold about 1.7% of the sample.

The chain was built from TRBV29-1 and TRBJ2-3; 13 nucleotides in the junction match TRBD2. Sequenced sample: PBMCs. This TCR derives from a man aged 45-65 years in good health and CMV-seronegative. The sequenced DNA: TGCAGCGCTACGACTAGCGGGAGGACGAATACGCAGTATTTT. Translated, it reads CSATTSGRTNTQYF.